This entry lists 8 T cell receptor beta chains sequenced from one sample in a study of blood T cell repertoires in COVID-19. Assay: immunoSEQ multiplex PCR; the TCRdb copy retains only in-frame clones and omits some. The sample yields about 360,000 clones, 70% to 90% seen once. The sequenced sample was peripheral blood. The receptors come from a human donor in a cohort sampled during active COVID-19.

V usage is TRBV6-5 and J usage is TRBJ1-5, with a tentative D call TRBD1 (6 bases). Per germline, CDR1 MNHEY and CDR2 SVGAGI. This CDR3 contains 16 residues. The V gene lost 4 bases and the J gene lost 2 bases, with 15 bases spanning the gap. CDR3 nucleotide sequence: TGTGCCAGCAGTTTAACAGGACAGACGGGCAATCAGCCCCAGCATTTT. Amino acid sequence: CASSLTGQTGNQPQHF.

This CDR3 reads CASSLATDPTYEQYF. CDR3 bases: TGCGCCAGCAGCTTGGCAACAGATCCCACCTACGAGCAGTACTTC. The chain is built from TRBV5-1 and TRBJ2-7; no definite D call. The CDR3 extends over 15 amino acids. V lost 0 bases and J 2 bases, leaving 12 bases between the germline ends. Germline CDR1 reads SGHRS; CDR2 reads YFSETQ.

The V call is TRBV11-2, the J call TRBJ2-7; D is unresolved. Germline CDR1 is SGHAT and CDR2 is FQNNGV. The CDR3 totals 12 residues. V lost 3 bases to trimming and J lost 3 bases, with 6 bases between them. The CDR3 coding sequence is TGTGCCAGCAGCTTTGGGCGCTACGAGCAGTACTTC. Its protein product is CASSFGRYEQYF.

J is TRBJ2-1 and V is TRBV2; 7 bases align to TRBD2. The CDR3 is 17 residues long. From germline, CDR1 is SNHLY and CDR2 FYNNEI. J was trimmed by 4 bases and V by 6 bases; bases with no gene match: 15. CDR3 sequence reads: CASSALALAASYNEQFF. The CDR3 DNA reads TGTGCCAGCAGCGCATTGGCCCTAGCGGCAAGTTACAATGAGCAGTTCTTC.

This clone was detected only a few times. This chain links TRBV2 with TRBJ2-7; D is possibly TRBD1 (6 bases). CDR3 length: 14 amino acids. Germline V gene data show CDR1 as SNHLY and CDR2 as FYNNEI. V was pared by 3 bases and J by 3 bases, with 12 bases between. DNA of the CDR3: TGTGCCAGCAGTGACCAGGGGACCTTCTACGAGCAGTACTTC. It specifies CASSDQGTFYEQYF.

V usage is TRBV4-1 and J usage is TRBJ2-5; the D gene is possibly TRBD2 (6 bases). The V gene lost 0 bases and the J gene lost 2 bases, with 13 bases spanning the gap. The CDR3 is made up of 16 amino acids. CDR1 MGHRA and CDR2 YSYEKL come from the germline V gene. The CDR3 region is CASSQDRGGGQETQYF. The CDR3 coding sequence is TGCGCCAGCAGCCAAGATAGGGGTGGGGGGCAAGAGACCCAGTACTTC.

The chain recombines TRBV24-1 with TRBJ2-5, with 7 bases matching TRBD1. The CDR3 consists of 13 residues. The germline gives CDR1 KGHDR, CDR2 SFDVKD. Trimming at V came to 3 bases and at J to 7 bases, leaving 4 bases not matched to a gene. The CDR3 is CATSDGTEGTQYF. The DNA of the CDR3 is TGTGCCACCAGTGATGGGACAGAGGGGACCCAGTACTTC.

With respect to this clone: This CDR3 is also generated by other DNA sequences in the sample. V gene TRBV5-1 combines with J gene TRBJ1-1; a possible D gene is TRBD1 (5 bases). Germline assignment: CDR1 SGHRS and CDR2 YFSETQ. The V and J ends lost 4 bases and 4 bases respectively, with 11 bases between them. The CDR3 runs 13 residues. The CDR3 DNA is TGCGCCAGCAGCCCCCGGGGGGGCACTGAAGCTTTCTTT. Translating gives CASSPRGGTEAFF.